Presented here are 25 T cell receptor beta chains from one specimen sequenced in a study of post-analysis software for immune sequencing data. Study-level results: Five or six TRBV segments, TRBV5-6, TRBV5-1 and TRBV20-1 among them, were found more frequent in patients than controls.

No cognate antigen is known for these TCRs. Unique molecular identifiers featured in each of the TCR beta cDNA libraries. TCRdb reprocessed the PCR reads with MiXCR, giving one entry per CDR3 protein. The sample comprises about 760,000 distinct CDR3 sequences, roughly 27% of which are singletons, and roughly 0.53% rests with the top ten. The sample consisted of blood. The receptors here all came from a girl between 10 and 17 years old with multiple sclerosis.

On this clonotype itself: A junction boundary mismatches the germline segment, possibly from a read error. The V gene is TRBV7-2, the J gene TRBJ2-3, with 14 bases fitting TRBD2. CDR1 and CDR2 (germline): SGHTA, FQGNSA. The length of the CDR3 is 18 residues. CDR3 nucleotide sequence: TGTGCCAACAGCTTAGTTTCGGGACTAGCGGGGGGCACAGATACGCAGTATTTT. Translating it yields CANSLVSGLAGGTDTQYF.

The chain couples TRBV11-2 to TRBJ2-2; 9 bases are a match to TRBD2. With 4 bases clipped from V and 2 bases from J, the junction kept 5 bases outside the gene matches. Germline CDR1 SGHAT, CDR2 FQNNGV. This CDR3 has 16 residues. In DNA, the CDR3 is TGTGCCAGCAGCTCCCCGACTAGCGGAAACACCGGGGAGCTGTTTTTT. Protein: CASSSPTSGNTGELFF. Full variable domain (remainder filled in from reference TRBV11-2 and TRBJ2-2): EAGVAQSPRYKIIEKRQSVAFWCNPISGHATLYWYQQILGQGPKLLIQFQNNGVVDDSQLPKDRFSAERLKGVDSTLKIQPAKLEDSAVYLCASSSPTSGNTGELFFGEGSRLTVL.

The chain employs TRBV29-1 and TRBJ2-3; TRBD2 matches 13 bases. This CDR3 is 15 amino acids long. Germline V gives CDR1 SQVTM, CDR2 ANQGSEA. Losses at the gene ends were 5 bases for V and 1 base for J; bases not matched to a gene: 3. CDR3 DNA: TGCAGCGTTTCACTAGCGGGAGGGCGCACAGATACGCAGTATTTT. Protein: CSVSLAGGRTDTQYF.

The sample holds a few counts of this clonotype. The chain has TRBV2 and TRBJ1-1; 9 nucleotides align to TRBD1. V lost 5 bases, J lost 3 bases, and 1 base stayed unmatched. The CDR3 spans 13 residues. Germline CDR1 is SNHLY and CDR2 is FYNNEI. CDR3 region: CASSRTGDTEAFF. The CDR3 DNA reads TGTGCCAGCAGTCGGACAGGGGACACTGAAGCTTTCTTT.

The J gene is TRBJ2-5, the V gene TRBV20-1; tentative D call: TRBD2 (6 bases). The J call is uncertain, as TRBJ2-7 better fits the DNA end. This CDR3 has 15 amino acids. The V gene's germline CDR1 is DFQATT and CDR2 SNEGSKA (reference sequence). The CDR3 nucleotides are TGCAGTGCTAGAATGATTGTGGGGGGTTTTTCCGAGCAGTACTTC. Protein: CSARMIVGGFSEQYF.

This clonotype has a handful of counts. DNA for the CDR3: TGCGCCAGCAGCCAAGATCAGGGTCTCGCGAACACTGAAGCTTTCTTT. Translated, it gives CASSQDQGLANTEAFF. The chain has TRBV4-3 and TRBJ1-1; TRBD1 is a possible D gene (5 bases). Germline V lookup: CDR1 LGHNA, CDR2 YSLEER. V was pared by 0 bases and J by 1 base, with 12 bases between. CDR3 length: 16 amino acids.

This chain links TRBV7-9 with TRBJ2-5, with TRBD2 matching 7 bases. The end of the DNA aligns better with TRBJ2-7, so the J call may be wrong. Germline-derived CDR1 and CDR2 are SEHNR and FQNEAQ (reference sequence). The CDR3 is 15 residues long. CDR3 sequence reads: CASSGAGRNPYEQYF. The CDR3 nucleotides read TGTGCCAGCAGCGGAGCGGGGAGAAATCCCTACGAGCAGTACTTC.

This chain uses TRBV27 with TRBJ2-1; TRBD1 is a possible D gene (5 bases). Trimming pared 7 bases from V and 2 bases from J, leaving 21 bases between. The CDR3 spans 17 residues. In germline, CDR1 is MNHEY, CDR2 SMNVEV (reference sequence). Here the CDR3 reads CASNMVGSLGAYNEQFF. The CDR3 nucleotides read TGTGCCAGCAACATGGTGGGGTCCCTAGGGGCCTACAATGAGCAGTTCTTC.

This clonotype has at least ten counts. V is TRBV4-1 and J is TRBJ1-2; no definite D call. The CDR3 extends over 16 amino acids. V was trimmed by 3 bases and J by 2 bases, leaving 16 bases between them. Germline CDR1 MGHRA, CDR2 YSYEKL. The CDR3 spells CASSQPVWAGNYGYTF. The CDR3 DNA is TGCGCCAGCAGCCAGCCGGTATGGGCCGGAAACTATGGCTACACCTTC.

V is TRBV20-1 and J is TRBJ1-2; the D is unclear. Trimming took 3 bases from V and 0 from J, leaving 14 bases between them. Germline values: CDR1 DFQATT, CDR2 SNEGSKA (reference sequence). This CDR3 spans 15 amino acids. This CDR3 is CSARVGGATNYGYTF. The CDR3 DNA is TGCAGTGCTAGGGTCGGAGGAGCCACTAACTATGGCTACACCTTC.

The CDR3 reads CASSSTAGGCGEQFF. The CDR3 DNA reads TGTGCCAGCAGCTCTACAGCGGGGGGGTGTGGTGAGCAGTTCTTC. The chain links TRBV11-2 to TRBJ2-1, with 10 bases that match TRBD2. Losses at the gene ends were 4 bases for V and 9 bases for J; bases not matched to a gene: 9. The CDR3 covers 15 residues. Per the germline V gene, CDR1 is SGHAT and CDR2 is FQNNGV.

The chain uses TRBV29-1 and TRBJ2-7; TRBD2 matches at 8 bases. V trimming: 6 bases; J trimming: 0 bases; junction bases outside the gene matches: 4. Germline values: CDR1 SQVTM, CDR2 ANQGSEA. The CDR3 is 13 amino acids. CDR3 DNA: TGCAGCGTACGGGGGGGGCCCTCCTACGAGCAGTACTTC. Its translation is CSVRGGPSYEQYF.

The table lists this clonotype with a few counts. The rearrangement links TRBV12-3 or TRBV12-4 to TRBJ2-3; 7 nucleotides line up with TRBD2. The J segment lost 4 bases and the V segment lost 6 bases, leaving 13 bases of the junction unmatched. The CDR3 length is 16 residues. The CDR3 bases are TGTGCCAGCAGCCCCCAGGTCCTCCGGGAGGCAGATACGCAGTATTTT. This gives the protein CASSPQVLREADTQYF.

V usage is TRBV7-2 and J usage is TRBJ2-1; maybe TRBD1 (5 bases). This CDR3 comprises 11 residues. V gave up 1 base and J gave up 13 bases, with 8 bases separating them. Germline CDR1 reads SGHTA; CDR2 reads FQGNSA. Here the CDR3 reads CASSLVGVQFF. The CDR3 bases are TGTGCCAGCAGCTTAGTAGGGGTACAGTTCTTC.

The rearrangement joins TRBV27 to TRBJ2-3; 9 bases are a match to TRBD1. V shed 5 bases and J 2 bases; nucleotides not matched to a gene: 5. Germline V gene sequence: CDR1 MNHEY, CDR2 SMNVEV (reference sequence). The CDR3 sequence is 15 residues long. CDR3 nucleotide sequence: TGTGCCAGCAGTAAGAGGGACAGGGTCACAGATACGCAGTATTTT. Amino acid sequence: CASSKRDRVTDTQYF.

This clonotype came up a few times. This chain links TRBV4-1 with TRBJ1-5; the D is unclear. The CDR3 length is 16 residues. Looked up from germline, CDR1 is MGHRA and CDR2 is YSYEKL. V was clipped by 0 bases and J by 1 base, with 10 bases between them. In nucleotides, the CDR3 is TGCGCCAGCAGCCAAGATAGAATATGGAGCAATCAGCCCCAGCATTTT. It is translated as CASSQDRIWSNQPQHF.

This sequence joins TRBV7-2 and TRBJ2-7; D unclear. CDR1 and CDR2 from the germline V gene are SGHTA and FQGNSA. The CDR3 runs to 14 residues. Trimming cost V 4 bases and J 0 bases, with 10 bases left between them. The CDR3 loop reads CASSSRSRSYEQYF. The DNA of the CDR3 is TGTGCCAGCAGCTCGCGGTCCCGCTCCTACGAGCAGTACTTC.

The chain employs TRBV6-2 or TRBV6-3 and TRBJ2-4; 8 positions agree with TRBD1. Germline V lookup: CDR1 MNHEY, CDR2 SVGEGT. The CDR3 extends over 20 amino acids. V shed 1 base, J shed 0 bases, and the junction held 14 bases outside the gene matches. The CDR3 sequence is CASSYYGTGRTWGAKNIQYF. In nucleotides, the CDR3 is TGTGCCAGCAGTTACTACGGGACAGGCCGAACCTGGGGAGCCAAAAACATTCAGTACTTC.

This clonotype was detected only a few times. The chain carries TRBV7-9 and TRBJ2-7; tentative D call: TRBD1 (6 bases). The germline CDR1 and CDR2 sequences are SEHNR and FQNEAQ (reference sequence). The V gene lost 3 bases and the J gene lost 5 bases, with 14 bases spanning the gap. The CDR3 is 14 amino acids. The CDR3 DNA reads TGTGCCAGCAGCTTCACAGGGAAGGGCGACGAGCAGTACTTC. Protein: CASSFTGKGDEQYF.

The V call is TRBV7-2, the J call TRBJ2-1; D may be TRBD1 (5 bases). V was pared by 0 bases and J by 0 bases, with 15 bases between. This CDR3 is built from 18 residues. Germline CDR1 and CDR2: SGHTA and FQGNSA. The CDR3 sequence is CASSLASVGQGSYNEQFF. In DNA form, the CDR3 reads TGTGCCAGCAGCTTAGCGTCGGTGGGGCAGGGCTCCTACAATGAGCAGTTCTTC. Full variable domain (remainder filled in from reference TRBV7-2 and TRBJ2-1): GAGVSQSPSNKVTEKGKDVELRCDPISGHTALYWYRQSLGQGLEFLIYFQGNSAPDKSGLPSDRFSAERTGGSVSTLTIQRTQQEDSAVYLCASSLASVGQGSYNEQFFGPGTRLTVL.

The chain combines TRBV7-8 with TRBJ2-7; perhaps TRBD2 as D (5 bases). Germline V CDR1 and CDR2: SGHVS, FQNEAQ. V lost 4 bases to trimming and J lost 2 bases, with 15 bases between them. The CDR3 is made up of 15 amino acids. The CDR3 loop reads CASSSLAGETYEQYF. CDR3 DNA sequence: TGTGCCAGCAGCTCTCTCGCGGGCGAGACCTACGAGCAGTACTTC. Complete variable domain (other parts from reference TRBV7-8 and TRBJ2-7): GAGVSQSPRYKVAKRGQDVALRCDPISGHVSLFWYQQALGQGPEFLTYFQNEAQLDKSGLPSDRFFAERPEGSVSTLKIQRTQQEDSAVYLCASSSLAGETYEQYFGPGTRLTVT.

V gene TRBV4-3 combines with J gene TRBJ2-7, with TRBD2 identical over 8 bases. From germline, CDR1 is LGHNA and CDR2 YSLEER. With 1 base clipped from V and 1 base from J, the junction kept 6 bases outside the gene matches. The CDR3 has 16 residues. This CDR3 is CASSQGHPGGSYEQYF. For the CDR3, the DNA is TGCGCCAGCAGCCAAGGGCACCCGGGAGGGTCCTACGAGCAGTACTTC.

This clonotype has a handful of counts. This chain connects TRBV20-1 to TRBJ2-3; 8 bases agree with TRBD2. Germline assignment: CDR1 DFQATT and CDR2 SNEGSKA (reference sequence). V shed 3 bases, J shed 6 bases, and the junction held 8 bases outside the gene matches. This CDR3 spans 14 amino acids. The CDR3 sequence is CSARRGAVTDTQYF. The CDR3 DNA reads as TGCAGTGCTAGGCGGGGGGCAGTGACGGATACGCAGTATTTT.

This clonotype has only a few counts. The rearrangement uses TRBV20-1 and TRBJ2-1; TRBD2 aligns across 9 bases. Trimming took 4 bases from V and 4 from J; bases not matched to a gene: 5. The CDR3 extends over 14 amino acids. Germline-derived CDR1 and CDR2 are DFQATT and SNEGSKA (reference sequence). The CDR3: CSAIHAGGYNEQFF. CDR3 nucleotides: TGCAGTGCTATCCATGCGGGAGGGTACAATGAGCAGTTCTTC.

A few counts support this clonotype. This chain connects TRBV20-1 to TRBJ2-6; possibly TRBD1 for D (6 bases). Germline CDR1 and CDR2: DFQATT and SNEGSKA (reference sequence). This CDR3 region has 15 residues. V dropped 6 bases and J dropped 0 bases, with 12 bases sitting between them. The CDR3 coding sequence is TGCAGTGCGCAGGACAGAAACTCTGGGGCCAACGTCCTGACTTTC. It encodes CSAQDRNSGANVLTF.